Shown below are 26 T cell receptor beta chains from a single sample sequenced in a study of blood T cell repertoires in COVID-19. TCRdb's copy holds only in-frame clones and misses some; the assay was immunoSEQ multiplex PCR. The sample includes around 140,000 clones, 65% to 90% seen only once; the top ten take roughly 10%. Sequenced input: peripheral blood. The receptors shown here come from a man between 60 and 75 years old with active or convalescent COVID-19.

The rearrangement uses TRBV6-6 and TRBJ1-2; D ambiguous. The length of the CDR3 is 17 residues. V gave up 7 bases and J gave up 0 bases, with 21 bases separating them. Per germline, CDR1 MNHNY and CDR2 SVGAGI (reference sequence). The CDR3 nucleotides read TGTGCCAGCACTCGCGTAGAACCAGACGGAGCTAACTATGGCTACACCTTC. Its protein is CASTRVEPDGANYGYTF.

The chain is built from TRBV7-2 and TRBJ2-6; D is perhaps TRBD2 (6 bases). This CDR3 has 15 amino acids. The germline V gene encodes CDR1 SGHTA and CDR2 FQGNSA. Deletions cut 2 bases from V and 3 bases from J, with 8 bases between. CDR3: CASSLRGGGANVLTF. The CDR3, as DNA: TGTGCCAGCAGCTTAAGGGGAGGTGGGGCCAACGTCCTGACTTTC.

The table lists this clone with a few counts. Written as DNA, the CDR3 is TGTGCCTGGAGTGTACGAGGACAGGGCCTGCGGCCCCAGCATTTT. Its protein is CAWSVRGQGLRPQHF. The V and J genes are TRBV30 and TRBJ1-5; 8 nucleotides align to TRBD1. V dropped 0 bases and J dropped 9; count of bases not matched to a gene: 10. The CDR3 runs 15 residues. Germline CDR1 and CDR2: GTSNPN and SVGIG (reference sequence).

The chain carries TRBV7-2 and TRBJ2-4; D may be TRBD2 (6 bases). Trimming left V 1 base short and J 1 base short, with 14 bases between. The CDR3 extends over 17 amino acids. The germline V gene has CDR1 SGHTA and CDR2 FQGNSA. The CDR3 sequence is CASSLVTIGGAKNIQYF. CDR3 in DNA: TGTGCCAGCAGCTTAGTAACTATTGGGGGGGCCAAAAACATTCAGTACTTC.

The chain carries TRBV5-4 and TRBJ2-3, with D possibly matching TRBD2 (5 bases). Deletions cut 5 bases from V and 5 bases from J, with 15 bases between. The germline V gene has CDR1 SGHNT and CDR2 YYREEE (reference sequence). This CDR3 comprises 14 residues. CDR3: CASSPGPAGDTQYF. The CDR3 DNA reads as TGTGCCAGCAGTCCGGGTCCCGCGGGAGATACGCAGTATTTT.

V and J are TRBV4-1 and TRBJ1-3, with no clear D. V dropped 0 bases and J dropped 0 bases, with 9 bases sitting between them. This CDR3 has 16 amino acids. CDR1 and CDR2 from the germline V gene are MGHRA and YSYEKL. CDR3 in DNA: TGCGCCAGCAGCCAAGATCTAACGGTCTCTGGAAACACCATATATTTT. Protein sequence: CASSQDLTVSGNTIYF.

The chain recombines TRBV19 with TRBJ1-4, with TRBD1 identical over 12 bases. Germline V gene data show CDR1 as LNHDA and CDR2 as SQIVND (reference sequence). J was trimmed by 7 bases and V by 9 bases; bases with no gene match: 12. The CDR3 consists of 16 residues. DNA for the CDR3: TGTGCCAGCCGGACCGGGACAGGGGGCGCCGGTGAAAAACTGTTTTTT. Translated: CASRTGTGGAGEKLFF.

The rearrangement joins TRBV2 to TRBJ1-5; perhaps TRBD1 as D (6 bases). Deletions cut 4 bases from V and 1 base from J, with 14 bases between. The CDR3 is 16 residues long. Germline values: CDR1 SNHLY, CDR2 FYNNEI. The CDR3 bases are TGTGCCAGCAGTGCCCCAACAGGGTTAAGCAATCAGCCCCAGCATTTT. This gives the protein CASSAPTGLSNQPQHF.

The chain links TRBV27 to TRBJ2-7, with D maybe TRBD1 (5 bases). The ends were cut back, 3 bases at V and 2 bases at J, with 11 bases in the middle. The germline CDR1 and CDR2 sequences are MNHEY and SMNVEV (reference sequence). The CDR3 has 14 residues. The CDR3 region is CASSLSGPPYEQYF. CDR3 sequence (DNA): TGTGCCAGCAGTTTGTCAGGGCCTCCCTACGAGCAGTACTTC.

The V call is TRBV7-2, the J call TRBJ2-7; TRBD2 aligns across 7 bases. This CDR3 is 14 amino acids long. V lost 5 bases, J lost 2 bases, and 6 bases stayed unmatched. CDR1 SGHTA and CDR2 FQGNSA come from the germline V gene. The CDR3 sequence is CASSNGGTPYEQYF. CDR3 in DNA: TGTGCCAGCAGCAACGGGGGGACCCCCTACGAGCAGTACTTC.

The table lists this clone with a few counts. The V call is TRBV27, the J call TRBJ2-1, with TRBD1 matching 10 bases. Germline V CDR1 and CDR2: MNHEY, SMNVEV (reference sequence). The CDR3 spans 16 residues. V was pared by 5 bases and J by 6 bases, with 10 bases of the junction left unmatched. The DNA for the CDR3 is TGTGCCAGCAGTCAATCACCGGGACAGGGGATCAATGAGCAGTTCTTC. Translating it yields CASSQSPGQGINEQFF.

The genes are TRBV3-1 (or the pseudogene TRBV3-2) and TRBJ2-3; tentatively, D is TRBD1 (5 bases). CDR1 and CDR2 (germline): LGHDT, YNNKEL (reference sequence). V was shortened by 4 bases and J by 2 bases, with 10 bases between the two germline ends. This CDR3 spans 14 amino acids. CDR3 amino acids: CASSPTDLTDTQYF. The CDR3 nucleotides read TGTGCCAGCAGCCCGACAGACCTCACAGATACGCAGTATTTT.

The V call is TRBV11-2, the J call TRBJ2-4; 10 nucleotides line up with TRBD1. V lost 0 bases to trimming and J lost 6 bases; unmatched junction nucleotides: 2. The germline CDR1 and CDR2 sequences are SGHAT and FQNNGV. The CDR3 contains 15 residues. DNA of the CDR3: TGTGCCAGCAGCTTAGACTGGACAGGGGGAAACATTCAGTACTTC. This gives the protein CASSLDWTGGNIQYF. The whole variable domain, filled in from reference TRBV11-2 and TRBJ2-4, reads EAGVAQSPRYKIIEKRQSVAFWCNPISGHATLYWYQQILGQGPKLLIQFQNNGVVDDSQLPKDRFSAERLKGVDSTLKIQPAKLEDSAVYLCASSLDWTGGNIQYFGAGTRLSVL.

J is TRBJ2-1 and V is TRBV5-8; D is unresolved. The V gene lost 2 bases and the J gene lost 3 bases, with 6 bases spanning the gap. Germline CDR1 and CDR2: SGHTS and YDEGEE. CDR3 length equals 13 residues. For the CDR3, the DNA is TGTGCCAGCAGCTTCTCTAACTACAATGAGCAGTTCTTC. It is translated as CASSFSNYNEQFF.

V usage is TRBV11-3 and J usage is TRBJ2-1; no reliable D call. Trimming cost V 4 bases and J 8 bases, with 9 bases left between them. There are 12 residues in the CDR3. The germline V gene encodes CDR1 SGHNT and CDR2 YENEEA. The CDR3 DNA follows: TGTGCCAGCAGCTATGGTCGGGATGAGCAGTTCTTC. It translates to CASSYGRDEQFF.

The CDR3 loop is CASSILAQGRPYEQYF. CDR3 nucleotides: TGTGCCAGTAGTATTCTGGCTCAGGGAAGGCCCTACGAGCAGTACTTC. The V gene is TRBV19, the J gene TRBJ2-7, with D perhaps matching TRBD1 (5 bases). The CDR3 is 16 residues long. Deletions cut 3 bases from V and 2 bases from J, with 17 bases between. Germline V lookup: CDR1 LNHDA, CDR2 SQIVND (reference sequence).

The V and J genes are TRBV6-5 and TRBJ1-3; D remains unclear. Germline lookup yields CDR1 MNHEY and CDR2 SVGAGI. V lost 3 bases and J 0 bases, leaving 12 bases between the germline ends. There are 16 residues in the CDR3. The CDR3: CASSYSGQDSGNTIYF. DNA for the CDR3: TGTGCCAGCAGTTATTCTGGGCAGGACTCTGGAAACACCATATATTTT.

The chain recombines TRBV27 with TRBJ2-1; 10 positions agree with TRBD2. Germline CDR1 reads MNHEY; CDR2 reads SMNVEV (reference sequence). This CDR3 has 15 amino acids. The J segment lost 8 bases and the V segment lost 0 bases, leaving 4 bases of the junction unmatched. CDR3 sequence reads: CASSLSTSGTYEQFF. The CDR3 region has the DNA TGTGCCAGCAGTTTATCCACTAGCGGGACTTATGAGCAGTTCTTC.

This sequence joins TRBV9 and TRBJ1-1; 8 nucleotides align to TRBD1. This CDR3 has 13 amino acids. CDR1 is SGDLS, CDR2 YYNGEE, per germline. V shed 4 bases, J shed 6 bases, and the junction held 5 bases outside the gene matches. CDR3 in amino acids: CASSPDRGPEAFF. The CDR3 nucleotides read TGTGCCAGCAGCCCAGACAGGGGCCCTGAAGCTTTCTTT.

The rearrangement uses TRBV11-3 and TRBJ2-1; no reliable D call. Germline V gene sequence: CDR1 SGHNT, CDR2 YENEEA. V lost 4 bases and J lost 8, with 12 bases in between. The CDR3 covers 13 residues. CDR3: CASSSRRRDEQFF. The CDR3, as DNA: TGTGCCAGCAGCTCACGCCGACGGGATGAGCAGTTCTTC.

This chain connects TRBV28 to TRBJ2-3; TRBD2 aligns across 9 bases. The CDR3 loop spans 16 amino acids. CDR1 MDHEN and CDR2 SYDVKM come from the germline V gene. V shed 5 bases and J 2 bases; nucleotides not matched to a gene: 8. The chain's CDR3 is CASSPQTSGVTDTQYF. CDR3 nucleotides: TGTGCCAGCAGTCCTCAGACTAGCGGAGTCACAGATACGCAGTATTTT.

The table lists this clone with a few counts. The CDR3 bases are TGTGCCAGTAGTGCCCACGCGAACGAAAAACTGTTTTTT. This translates into CASSAHANEKLFF. The J gene is TRBJ1-4, the V gene TRBV19; D unresolved. V gave up 5 bases and J gave up 8 bases, with 12 bases separating them. The length of the CDR3 is 13 residues. Germline CDR1 and CDR2: LNHDA and SQIVND (reference sequence). The variable domain in full, completed from reference TRBV19 and TRBJ1-4, reads DGGITQSPKYLFRKEGQNVTLSCEQNLNHDAMYWYRQDPGQGLRLIYYSQIVNDFQKGDIAEGYSVSREKKESFPLTVTSAQKNPTAFYLCASSAHANEKLFFGSGTQLSVL.

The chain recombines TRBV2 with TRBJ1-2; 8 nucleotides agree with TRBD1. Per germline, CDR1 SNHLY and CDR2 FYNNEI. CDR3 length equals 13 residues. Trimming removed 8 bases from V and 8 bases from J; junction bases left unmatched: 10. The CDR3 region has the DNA TGTGCCAGCCGGACAGGGCGTTATATAGGCTACACCTTC. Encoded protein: CASRTGRYIGYTF.

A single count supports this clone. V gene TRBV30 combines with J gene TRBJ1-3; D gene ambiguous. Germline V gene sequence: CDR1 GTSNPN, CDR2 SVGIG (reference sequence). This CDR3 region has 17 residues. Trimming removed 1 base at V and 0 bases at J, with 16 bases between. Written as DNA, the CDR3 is TGTGCCTGGAGTGAACAGTACGCCTTAAACTCTGGAAACACCATATATTTT. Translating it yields CAWSEQYALNSGNTIYF.

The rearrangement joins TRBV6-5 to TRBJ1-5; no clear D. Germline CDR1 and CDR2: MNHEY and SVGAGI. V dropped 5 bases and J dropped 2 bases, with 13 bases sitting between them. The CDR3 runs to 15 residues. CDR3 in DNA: TGTGCCAGCAGTCGGACGAGCGGAGGCAATCAGCCCCAGCATTTT. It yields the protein CASSRTSGGNQPQHF.

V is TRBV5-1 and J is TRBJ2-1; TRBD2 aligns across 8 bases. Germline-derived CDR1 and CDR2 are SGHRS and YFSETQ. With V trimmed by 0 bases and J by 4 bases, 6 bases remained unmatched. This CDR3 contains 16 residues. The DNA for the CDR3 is TGCGCCAGCAGCTTGGATGCGGGGGGCAGTTACAATGAGCAGTTCTTC. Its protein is CASSLDAGGSYNEQFF.